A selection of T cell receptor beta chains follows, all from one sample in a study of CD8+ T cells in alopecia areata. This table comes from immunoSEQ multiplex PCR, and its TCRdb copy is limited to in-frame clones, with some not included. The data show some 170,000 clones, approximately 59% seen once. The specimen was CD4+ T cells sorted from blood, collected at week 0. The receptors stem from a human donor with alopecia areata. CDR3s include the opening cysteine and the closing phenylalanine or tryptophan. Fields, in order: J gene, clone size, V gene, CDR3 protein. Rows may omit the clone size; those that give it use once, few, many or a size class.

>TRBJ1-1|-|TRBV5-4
CASSLESQGTEAFF
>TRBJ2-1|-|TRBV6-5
CASSPLGLARNEQFF
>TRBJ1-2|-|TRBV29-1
CSVVKGFNYGYTF
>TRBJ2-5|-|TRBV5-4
CASSLGGDRGQETQYF
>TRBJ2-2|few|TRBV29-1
CRSSGDERNTGELFF
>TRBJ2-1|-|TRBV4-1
CASSRGTSGDGEQFF
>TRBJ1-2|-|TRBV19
CASSTSGYGYTF
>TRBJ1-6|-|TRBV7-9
CASSLTGDNSPLHF
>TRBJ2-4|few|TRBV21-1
CASSKGTGLLDIQYF
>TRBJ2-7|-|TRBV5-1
CASSGTGNYEQYF
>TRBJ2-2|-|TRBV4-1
CASSQERLMGTGELFF
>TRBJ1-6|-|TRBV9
CASSGVGSPLHF
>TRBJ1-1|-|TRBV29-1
CSVSDTFGGEAFF
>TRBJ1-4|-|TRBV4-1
CASSQDSTGVNDEKLFF
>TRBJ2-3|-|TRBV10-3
CASTQNTDTQYF
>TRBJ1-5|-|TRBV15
CATSRDFGQPQHF
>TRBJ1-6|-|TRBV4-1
CASSQAGSNNSPLHF
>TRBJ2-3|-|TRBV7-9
CASSLGLVTDTQYF
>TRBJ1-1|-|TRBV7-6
CASSLGAGTEAFF